Below, 13 T cell receptor beta chains from the same sample are listed, as sequenced in a study of T cell responses to AZD1222 COVID-19 vaccine. The assay was immunoSEQ multiplex PCR, and TCRdb's table has in-frame clones only and misses some. The sample contains 190,000 or so clones, 88% of which appear only once. Sequenced material: peripheral blood, taken 28 days after the second AZD1222 dose. The source is an adult who received the AZD1222 COVID-19 vaccine.

The rearrangement links TRBV27 to TRBJ2-7; 7 bases fit TRBD2. The CDR3 has 15 amino acids. V gave up 7 bases and J gave up 2 bases; unmatched junction bases: 11. Germline CDR1 is MNHEY and CDR2 is SMNVEV (reference sequence). The CDR3 coding sequence is TGTGCCAGCATCAAAAGGGATGCGGGGGCCTACGAGCAGTACTTC. It encodes CASIKRDAGAYEQYF.

The rearrangement joins TRBV5-4 to TRBJ2-7, with 7 bases lining up with TRBD2. CDR1 SGHNT and CDR2 YYREEE come from the germline V gene (reference sequence). The CDR3 is made up of 12 amino acids. Trimming took 2 bases from V and 7 from J; bases not matched to a gene: 3. In DNA, the CDR3 is TGTGCCAGCAGCTTCCCGCGGGGGGAGCAGTACTTC. The encoded protein is CASSFPRGEQYF. The whole variable domain, remainder taken from reference TRBV5-4 and TRBJ2-7, is ETGVTQSPTHLIKTRGQQVTLRCSSQSGHNTVSWYQQALGQGPQFIFQYYREEENGRGNFPPRFSGLQFPNYSSELNVNALELDDSALYLCASSFPRGEQYFGPGTRLTVT.

The rearrangement links TRBV28 to TRBJ2-4, with 12 nucleotides matching TRBD1. The CDR3 sequence is 14 residues long. Looked up from germline, CDR1 is MDHEN and CDR2 is SYDVKM. V lost 5 bases, J lost 7 bases, and 3 bases stayed unmatched. The CDR3 loop reads CASSGTGGKNIQYF. The CDR3 coding sequence is TGTGCCAGCAGTGGGACAGGGGGCAAGAACATTCAGTACTTC. Full variable domain (missing parts from reference TRBV28 and TRBJ2-4): DVKVTQSSRYLVKRTGEKVFLECVQDMDHENMFWYRQDPGLGLRLIYFSYDVKMKEKGDIPEGYSVSREKKERFSLILESASTNQTSMYLCASSGTGGKNIQYFGAGTRLSVL.

CDR3 nucleotide sequence: TGTGCCAGCAGCTTAAATGTATCGGATCACTACGAGCAGTACTTC. Its protein is CASSLNVSDHYEQYF. The V and J genes are TRBV7-3 and TRBJ2-7; D unclear. The CDR3 totals 15 residues. The germline V and J ends were trimmed by 1 base and 3 bases, with 13 bases remaining between them. Germline V CDR1 and CDR2: SGHTA, FQGTGA.

Here the CDR3 reads CATSRAVNTEAFF. CDR3 nucleotide sequence: TGTGCCACCAGCAGAGCAGTGAACACTGAAGCTTTCTTT. The gene calls are TRBV15 and TRBJ1-1, with D uncertain. V was shortened by 1 base and J by 0 bases, with 3 bases between the two germline ends. This CDR3 spans 13 amino acids. The germline gives CDR1 LNHNV, CDR2 YYDKDF (reference sequence).

This clone was seen a few times. The genes are TRBV7-3 and TRBJ2-1; TRBD2 agrees at 7 bases. The CDR3 has 14 residues. J was trimmed by 4 bases and V by 4 bases; bases with no gene match: 4. Germline lookup yields CDR1 SGHTA and CDR2 FQGTGA. The CDR3 region is CASSSPGGYNEQFF. As DNA, the CDR3 is TGTGCCAGCAGCTCCCCGGGGGGTTACAATGAGCAGTTCTTC.

The CDR3 nucleotides are TGTGCCAGCAGCCACTACCGGACTAGCGGAGTAACAACGGGTGAGCAGTTCTTC. Its translation: CASSHYRTSGVTTGEQFF. The chain is built from TRBV14 and TRBJ2-1, with TRBD2 matching 10 bases. Per germline, CDR1 SGHDN and CDR2 FVKESK. CDR3 size: 18 residues. After removal of 3 bases from V and 9 bases from J, the junction contained 17 bases not matched to a gene.

The gene calls are TRBV7-2 and TRBJ2-7, with TRBD2 matching 12 bases. This CDR3 is 17 amino acids long. CDR1 SGHTA and CDR2 FQGNSA come from the germline V gene. V lost 5 bases to trimming and J lost 5 bases; unmatched junction nucleotides: 13. CDR3 loop: CASSRTGLAGLGHEQYF. CDR3 DNA: TGTGCCAGCAGCCGGACAGGACTAGCGGGATTGGGTCACGAGCAGTACTTC.

This chain links TRBV5-1 with TRBJ2-1, with D possibly TRBD1 on 6 matching bases. The CDR3 extends over 13 amino acids. With 4 bases removed from V and 5 bases from J, the gap between germline ends came to 10 bases. Germline V CDR1 and CDR2: SGHRS, YFSETQ. In nucleotides, the CDR3 is TGCGCCAGCAGCCTGACAGGAAACAATGAGCAGTTCTTC. Its translation is CASSLTGNNEQFF.

The table lists this clone with a few counts. The V gene is TRBV7-2, the J gene TRBJ1-4; 8 bases align to TRBD1. Trimming took 4 bases from V and 3 from J; bases not matched to a gene: 4. This CDR3 has 15 amino acids. Germline V lookup: CDR1 SGHTA, CDR2 FQGNSA. The CDR3 DNA reads as TGTGCCAGCAGCTCCTACAGGGGGGCTAATGAAAAACTGTTTTTT. Translating it yields CASSSYRGANEKLFF.

The V call is TRBV7-2, the J call TRBJ2-1; 12 bases match TRBD2. V was pared by 4 bases and J by 0 bases, with 10 bases of the junction left unmatched. Germline CDR1 is SGHTA and CDR2 is FQGNSA. The CDR3 contains 19 residues. The CDR3 spells CASSSRTSGKGSSYNEQFF. CDR3 in DNA: TGTGCCAGCAGCTCCCGGACTAGCGGGAAAGGGAGCTCCTACAATGAGCAGTTCTTC.

The chain employs TRBV5-1 and TRBJ2-4, with D unresolved. Per the germline V gene, CDR1 is SGHRS and CDR2 is YFSETQ. The CDR3 is 13 amino acids. V was pared by 0 bases and J by 7 bases, with 8 bases between. The CDR3, as DNA: TGCGCCAGCAGCTTGGAAGGAAGGAACATTCAGTACTTC. Encoded protein: CASSLEGRNIQYF.

This rearrangement joins TRBV12-3 or TRBV12-4 to TRBJ1-1; D gene ambiguous. The CDR3 totals 10 residues. Trimming left V 8 bases short and J 5 bases short, with 6 bases between. The CDR3 loop reads CASGVTEAFF. The CDR3 nucleotides are TGTGCCAGCGGGGTAACTGAAGCTTTCTTT.